The sequence of this T cell receptor beta chain was determined in a study of T cells in Graves' hyperthyroidism and ophthalmopathy. It was RNA transcripts that yielded the amplified TCR beta CDR3 regions. First-round RT-PCR of the TCR CDR3 relied on the HTBI primer set. One entry per CDR3 protein, called by TCRdb with MiXCR from the multiplex PCR reads. The sample contains about 400,000 distinct CDR3 sequences, roughly an eighth of which appear only once. The germline gives CDR1 SNHLY, CDR2 FYNNEI. V was pared by 6 bases and J by 3 bases, with 7 bases of the junction left unmatched. CDR3 length equals 14 residues. Study-wide findings and caveats: Blood also carried most thyroid clonotypes expanded above 0.001.

This clonotype showed up many times. Its antigen is currently unknown. The TCR was taken from a man aged 45-60 years with Graves' ophthalmopathy. The sample was blood. The chain links TRBV2 to TRBJ2-7; 8 bases match TRBD2. In DNA, the CDR3 is TGTGCCAGCAGGGAGGGACTAGTGGTCTACGAGCAGTACTTC. This encodes CASREGLVVYEQYF.